The clone carrying this TCR beta chain was observed many times. The antigen remains undetermined. Trimming left V 2 bases short and J 6 bases short, with 7 bases between. This CDR3 has 13 residues. The library protocol tagged individual cDNA molecules with unique molecular identifiers. TCRdb re-called the 5' RACE reads with MiXCR, one entry per CDR3 protein. The sample has around 39,000 distinct CDR3 sequences, about 7.4% seen once; the top ten hold over 10%. The sample belongs to a study of early T cells in non-severe SARS-CoV-2 infection. Study-level background: Bulk RNA isolated from unsorted whole blood underwent sequencing; chains were not paired.

Broader study findings: The study's VDJdb matching favored anti-spike CD8 responses and missed private and CD4 specificities.

The J gene is TRBJ1-4, the V gene TRBV12-3 or TRBV12-4; D is unclear. Source: whole blood, taken at baseline. This TCR was recovered from an adult who was a healthcare worker with PCR-confirmed SARS-CoV-2 infection or an uninfected control (not recorded which). CDR3 sequence (DNA): TGTGCCAGCAGTTTACGGCCAGATGAAAAACTGTTTTTT. This gives the protein CASSLRPDEKLFF.